The source of this TCR beta chain is a study of T cell repertoires in cytomegalovirus infection. Overall study: Public TCR beta signatures indicated both CMV infection and matching HLA type.

Germline V gene sequence: CDR1 SEHNR, CDR2 FQNEAQ (reference sequence). Trimming cost V 1 base and J 4 bases, with 10 bases left between them. This CDR3 region has 15 residues. Notes on the study in general: People with CMV and the relevant HLA were identified by cumulative public TCR beta family frequency. Ex vivo responses were dominated by HLA-C-restricted CMV-specific TCR beta clonotypes.

MiXCR, run by TCRdb on the reads, gives a single entry per CDR3 protein. The table has hundreds of thousands of distinct CDR3 sequences, 20% to 25% seen once; the top ten hold 8%. About this clonotype itself: Its specificity is unknown.

Sequencing was carried out using CD8+ T cells from PBMCs. The receptor was derived from a human donor in good health (CMV status not recorded). Some clones in this sample may be carry-over from other donors' samples. The chain employs TRBV7-9 and TRBJ2-2, with D unresolved. CDR3 DNA: TGTGCCAGCAGCTTAGTCCACCAGCCCACCGGGGAGCTGTTTTTT. Translation: CASSLVHQPTGELFF.